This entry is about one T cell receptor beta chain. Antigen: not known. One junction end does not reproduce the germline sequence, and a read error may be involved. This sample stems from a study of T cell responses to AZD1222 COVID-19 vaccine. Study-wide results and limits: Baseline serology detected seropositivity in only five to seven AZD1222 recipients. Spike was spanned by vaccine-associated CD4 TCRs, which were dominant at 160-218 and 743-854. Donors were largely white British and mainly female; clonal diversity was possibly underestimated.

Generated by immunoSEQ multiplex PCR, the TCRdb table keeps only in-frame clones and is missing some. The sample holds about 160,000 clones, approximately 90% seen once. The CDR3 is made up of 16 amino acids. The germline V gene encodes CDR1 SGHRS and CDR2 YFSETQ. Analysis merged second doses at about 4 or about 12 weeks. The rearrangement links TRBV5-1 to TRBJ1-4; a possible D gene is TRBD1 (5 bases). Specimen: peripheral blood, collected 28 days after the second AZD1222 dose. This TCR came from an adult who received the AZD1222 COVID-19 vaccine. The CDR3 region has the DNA TGCGCCAGCAGTTTGGGGGGAGGTGCAACTAATGAAAAACTGTTTTTT. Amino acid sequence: CASSLGGGATNEKLFF.